Given below is one T cell receptor (beta chain) in context. The data stem from a study of OX40 agonist ivuxolimab in advanced cancers. The trim removed 3 bases at V and 5 bases at J, leaving 4 bases unmatched. This CDR3 has 15 residues. In germline, CDR1 is SGHTA, CDR2 FQGNSA. Produced via immunoSEQ multiplex PCR; TCRdb's table is partial and in-frame only. The profile shows about 64,000 clones, around 89% of them singletons. The chain is built from TRBV7-2 and TRBJ2-5, with 12 bases aligning to TRBD2. The source was CD4+ or CD8+ T cells sorted from blood, collected in a trial of the OX40 agonist ivuxolimab. This receptor was identified in an adult with an advanced solid tumor such as melanoma, head and neck, liver or kidney cancer. CDR3 amino acids: CASSFTSGRRETQYF. CDR3 nucleotide sequence: TGTGCCAGCAGCTTTACTAGCGGGAGGAGGGAGACCCAGTACTTC.